These T cell receptor beta chains were read from a single sample in a study of T cell clones after liver transplantation. The data were produced by immunoSEQ multiplex PCR, yet TCRdb's version contains in-frame clones alone and is incomplete. The sample carries roughly 80,000 clones, 83% recorded once. Source: CD4+ T cells from blood, taken at the 22-month timepoint. The receptors were gathered from a human patient who received a liver transplant. Some T cells may arise from the graft donor. The CDR3 runs from the conserved cysteine through the conserved F or W. Fields, in order: J gene, V gene, clone size, D gene, CDR3 DNA, CDR3 protein. The D gene is left open where the match is weak. The listing skips clone size in some rows; elsewhere it reads once, few, many or a size class.

TRBJ2-3	TRBV4-1	.	TRBD2	TGCGCCAGCAGCCAAGTCGGGGGGAGCACAGATACGCAGTATTTT	CASSQVGGSTDTQYF
TRBJ2-7	TRBV10-3	.	.	TGTGCCATCAGTGCACAGGGCAATACCGAGCAGTACTTC	CAISAQGNTEQYF
TRBJ2-2	TRBV4-1	.	.	TGCGCCAGCCGTGATACAGGGCGGGCTACGAACACCGGGGAGCTGTTTTTT	CASRDTGRATNTGELFF
TRBJ2-3	TRBV5-6	.	.	TGTGCCAGCAGCCTGTTCCGGTCACCACAAGATACGCAGTATTTT	CASSLFRSPQDTQYF
TRBJ2-1	TRBV11-3	.	TRBD2	TGTGCCAGCAGCCGACTAGCGGGAGGCATGGATGAGCAGTTCTTC	CASSRLAGGMDEQFF
TRBJ2-5	TRBV11-3	.	.	TGTGCCAGCAGCTCAGGGTTTTTAGAGACCCAGTACTTC	CASSSGFLETQYF
TRBJ1-2	TRBV7-2	.	.	TGTGCCAGCAGTCAGACTGCCTACTATGGCTACACCTTC	CASSQTAYYGYTF
TRBJ2-1	TRBV6-5	.	.	TGTGCCAGCAGATCGGGCAGGGTTCTCTACAATGAGCAGTTCTTC	CASRSGRVLYNEQFF
TRBJ1-2	TRBV29-1	.	TRBD1	TGCAGCGTTGATCCTACCCCGGGACAGGGGATTGACTATGGCTACACCTTC	CSVDPTPGQGIDYGYTF
TRBJ2-5	TRBV7-2	.	TRBD2	TGTGCCAGCAGCTTAGGGAAGAGGGCTAGCGGGCAAGAGACCCAGTACTTC	CASSLGKRASGQETQYF
TRBJ1-2	TRBV28	.	.	TGTGCCAGCAATGCGGGGAACTATGGCTACACCTTC	CASNAGNYGYTF
TRBJ1-2	TRBV29-1	.	.	TGCAGCGTTGTACTTAACTATGGCTACACCTTC	CSVVLNYGYTF
TRBJ2-3	TRBV7-9	.	.	TGTGCCAGCAGCACCTCACGGAGGGGAGATACGCAGTATTTT	CASSTSRRGDTQYF
TRBJ2-3	TRBV7-2	.	.	TGTGCCAGCAGCCCGCGGAGGAGGGGGGCAGATACGCAGTATTTT	CASSPRRRGADTQYF
TRBJ2-2	TRBV29-1	once	.	TGCAGCGTTGACATCACCGGGGAGCTGTTTTTT	CSVDITGELFF
TRBJ1-1	TRBV6-5	few	.	TGTGCCAGCAGTTACTCTTCCGGGGCCACTGAAGCTTTCTTT	CASSYSSGATEAFF
TRBJ1-3	TRBV6-1	.	.	TGTGCCAGCAGTACCCGACCCGGAAACACCATATATTTT	CASSTRPGNTIYF
TRBJ2-5	TRBV5-1	.	.	TGCGCCAGCAGCTTGGGGGTTTTGGAAGAGACCCAGTACTTC	CASSLGVLEETQYF
TRBJ1-2	TRBV7-2	.	.	TGTGCCAGCAGCTTAGTAGGGTATGCAAGCGGATATGGCTACACCTTC	CASSLVGYASGYGYTF
TRBJ1-3	TRBV6-5	.	.	TGTGCCAGCAGCCTCCTTCAGGACCACGGAAACACCATATATTTT	CASSLLQDHGNTIYF
TRBJ1-4	TRBV2	.	.	TGTGCCAGCAGAACTCAGGGTAGGGAAAAACTGTTTTTT	CASRTQGREKLFF
TRBJ2-7	TRBV7-9	.	TRBD2	TGTGCCAGCAGCTTAGGGGGCGGGAGGGCCTCTATTGGTGACGAGCAGTACTTC	CASSLGGGRASIGDEQYF
TRBJ2-3	TRBV28	.	.	TGTGCCAGCAGTCCCCACCCCCGCGGGACCGGGTCAGATACGCAGTATTTT	CASSPHPRGTGSDTQYF
TRBJ2-7	TRBV27	.	.	TGTGCCAGCAAAATGGATGGGAGCGTGAGCTCCTACGAGCAGTACTTC	CASKMDGSVSSYEQYF
TRBJ1-2	TRBV7-6	.	.	TGTGCCAGCAGCTCCGGCAGGGGCGGGATCTATGGCTACACCTTC	CASSSGRGGIYGYTF
TRBJ1-1	TRBV13	.	TRBD1	TGTGCCAGCAGCATTACAGGGGTGGGTGCTTTCTTT	CASSITGVGAFF
TRBJ2-7	TRBV11-2	.	.	TGTGCCAGCAGCCCCCACATACGCGTCTCCTACGAGCAGTACTTC	CASSPHIRVSYEQYF
TRBJ2-2	TRBV10-3	.	.	TGTGCCATCAGTGAGGGAACAAGTGCGAACACCGGGGAGCTGTTTTTT	CAISEGTSANTGELFF
TRBJ2-5	TRBV19	.	TRBD2	TGTGCCAGTAGTATAACACTAGCGGGTCCACAAGAGACCCAGTACTTC	CASSITLAGPQETQYF
TRBJ2-1	TRBV5-1	.	.	TGCGCCAGCAGCTTGGTCGTCGGGCAGCGCAATGAGCAGTTCTTC	CASSLVVGQRNEQFF
TRBJ1-2	TRBV2	.	.	TGTGCCAGCAATCCGCTTACAGCTAACTATGGCTACACCTTC	CASNPLTANYGYTF
TRBJ2-7	TRBV5-5	.	.	TGTGCCAGCAGCCGGGTGGGGTACGAGCAGTACTTC	CASSRVGYEQYF
TRBJ2-7	TRBV5-4	.	TRBD1	TGTGCCAGCAGCTTGGGGCGACAGGGGTCCTACGAGCAGTACTTC	CASSLGRQGSYEQYF
TRBJ1-4	TRBV29-1	few	.	TGCAGCGCGGGGGGGGTTGGTAATGAAAAACTGTTTTTT	CSAGGVGNEKLFF
TRBJ2-1	TRBV7-2	.	TRBD2	TGTGCCAGCAGCTTAGCGCAACTAGCGAGTGAGCAGTTCTTC	CASSLAQLASEQFF
TRBJ2-5	TRBV6-1	.	.	TGTGCCAGCAGTTCTTCTATACAAGAGACCCAGTACTTC	CASSSSIQETQYF
TRBJ2-7	TRBV4-2	.	TRBD2	TGTGCCAGCAGCCAAGAGCGGATTACCAGCGGGGCAGTAACCTACGAGCAGTACTTC	CASSQERITSGAVTYEQYF
TRBJ2-2	TRBV28	.	.	TGTGCCAGCAGTTTGGGGGGAAAGACGAACACCGGGGAGCTGTTTTTT	CASSLGGKTNTGELFF
TRBJ1-2	TRBV7-8	.	TRBD1	TGTGCCAGCAGCCTAACAGGGGTCCAGTACTATGGCTACACCTTC	CASSLTGVQYYGYTF
TRBJ2-1	TRBV23-1	.	.	TGCGCCAGCAGTCAAATCTGTGAGACGCACGGGAATGAGCAGTTCTTC	CASSQICETHGNEQFF
TRBJ2-7	TRBV21-1	.	.	TGTGCCAGCAGCAAAAGGACACAGAAGAAGTACGAGCAGTACTTC	CASSKRTQKKYEQYF
TRBJ2-1	TRBV6-1	.	TRBD2	TGTGCCAGCAGTGCCGGACTAGCGTTCAACAATGAGCAGTTCTTC	CASSAGLAFNNEQFF
TRBJ1-3	TRBV6-5	.	.	TGTGCCAGCAGCCCCTATCGGAGCTCTGGAAACACCATATATTTT	CASSPYRSSGNTIYF
TRBJ2-7	TRBV11-2	.	.	TGTGCCAGCAGCTTAGATCGATCCTCCGAGCAGTACTTC	CASSLDRSSEQYF
TRBJ1-2	TRBV6-1	.	.	TGTGCCAGCAGTGACAGGGCCGGGGACTATGGCTACACCTTC	CASSDRAGDYGYTF
TRBJ2-1	TRBV18	.	TRBD2	TGTGCCAGCTCACCGTCATCCGGGACTAGCGCCCATACGTCCTACAATGAGCAGTTCTTC	CASSPSSGTSAHTSYNEQFF
TRBJ1-1	TRBV30	.	.	TGTGCCTGGAGTGGGGCCGGGGGTCACACTGAAGCTTTCTTT	CAWSGAGGHTEAFF
TRBJ2-2	TRBV5-1	once	TRBD1	TGCGCCAGCAGCTCTGACAGGGGGAACACCGGGGAGCTGTTTTTT	CASSSDRGNTGELFF
TRBJ1-5	TRBV18	.	.	TGTGCCAGCTCACCAACGGGAGGGGGTCAGCCCCAGCATTTT	CASSPTGGGQPQHF
TRBJ2-1	TRBV2	.	TRBD2	TGTGCCAGCAGTGTACAAGAACTAGCGGTTAATGAGCAGTTCTTC	CASSVQELAVNEQFF
TRBJ1-3	TRBV5-4	.	.	TGTGCCAGCAGCTTGGGCCCTGGAGGTTCTGGAAACACCATATATTTT	CASSLGPGGSGNTIYF
TRBJ2-7	TRBV4-1	.	.	TGCGCCAGCAGCGGCCCGGGACAAAGTCAAAGGGTCTACTTC	CASSGPGQSQRVYF
TRBJ2-3	TRBV29-1	once	TRBD2	TGCAGCGTTTCCGGGACTAGCGGGTTCACAGATACGCAGTATTTT	CSVSGTSGFTDTQYF